This T cell receptor beta chain was found in a study of Graves' ophthalmopathy and Graves' hyperthyroidism. Regarding the study as a whole: Most expanded thyroid clonotypes above 0.001 frequency also appeared in blood.

With respect to this clonotype: Antigen: not known.

CDR1 and CDR2 from the germline V gene are SQVTM and ANQGSEA. This CDR3 region has 12 residues. V was pared by 7 bases and J by 0 bases, with 2 bases of the junction left unmatched. Scientists amplified the TCR beta CDR3 regions from RNA transcripts. Following a first-round RT-PCR that used HTBI primers, a second-round multiplex PCR was carried out. TCRdb re-called the multiplex PCR reads with MiXCR, one entry per CDR3 protein. This table has roughly 1.1 million distinct CDR3 sequences, less than 45% appearing once. Recruitment covered hyperthyroidism patients aged 18 to 65 whose new diagnosis was of under 2 months' duration. Symptoms, serum thyroxine and TRAb, thyroid ultrasound, and orbital computed tomography formed the diagnostic basis.

The receptor's source is an adult man with Graves' hyperthyroidism. The chain combines TRBV29-1 with TRBJ2-7; 8 nucleotides line up with TRBD1. Source material: peripheral blood or thyroid tissue (not recorded which). The DNA of the CDR3 is TGCAGCGGGACAGGGAGCTCCTACGAGCAGTACTTC. It specifies CSGTGSSYEQYF.